Listed below are T cell receptor beta chains from one sample, sequenced in a study of sequential checkpoint blockade in melanoma. Assay: immunoSEQ multiplex PCR; the TCRdb copy retains only in-frame clones and omits some. This table holds 20,000 or so clones, roughly 73% found once. The sample was CD8+ T cells sorted from blood (inferred from file names), taken from a patient given nivolumab and ipilimumab in sequence. The receptors stem from a human donor with melanoma. The CDR3 runs from the conserved cysteine through the conserved F or W. Each record gives: D gene, clone size, V gene, J gene, CDR3 protein, CDR3 DNA. The D gene is left open where the match is weak. Where a row states a size, it is once, few, many or the class of an expanded clone; other rows omit it.

>TRBD2|.|TRBV29-1|TRBJ2-1
CSVEGRESYNEQFF
TGCAGCGTTGAAGGGCGGGAGAGCTACAATGAGCAGTTCTTC
>TRBD1|few|TRBV15|TRBJ1-2
CATSRSRDSSLIYGYTF
TGTGCCACCAGCAGATCTCGGGACAGCTCACTTATCTATGGCTACACCTTC
>.|.|TRBV7-9|TRBJ2-5
CASSPSGGSGQETQYF
TGTGCCAGCAGCCCCTCCGGGGGATCGGGTCAAGAGACCCAGTACTTC
>TRBD1|.|TRBV9|TRBJ2-2
CASSAQGAGLAGELFF
TGTGCCAGCAGCGCCCAGGGGGCGGGGTTGGCCGGGGAGCTGTTTTTT
>TRBD1|.|TRBV28|TRBJ2-3
CASSFRTGSTDTQYF
TGTGCCAGCAGTTTTCGGACAGGGAGCACAGATACGCAGTATTTT
>TRBD1|once|TRBV27|TRBJ1-2
CASSLRAGGSGYTF
TGTGCCAGCAGTTTAAGGGCAGGGGGCAGTGGCTACACCTTC
>.|.|TRBV28|TRBJ2-5
CASSPREPRETQYF
TGTGCCAGCAGTCCACGAGAACCCCGGGAGACCCAGTACTTC
>.|few|TRBV7-8|TRBJ2-7
CASSLARMIGPGENEQYF
TGTGCCAGCAGCTTAGCACGAATGATCGGTCCAGGGGAAAACGAGCAGTACTTC
>TRBD2|.|TRBV19|TRBJ2-1
CASSSGGSSYNEQFF
TGTGCCAGTAGTTCCGGCGGGAGCTCCTACAATGAGCAGTTCTTC
>.|few|TRBV25-1|TRBJ1-1
CASSEGRSMGADTEAFF
TGTGCCAGCAGTGAAGGGAGATCTATGGGGGCCGACACTGAAGCTTTCTTT
>.|once|TRBV27|TRBJ1-1
CASCGMGTEAFF
TGTGCCAGCTGCGGGATGGGCACTGAAGCTTTCTTT
>TRBD2|.|TRBV4-1|TRBJ2-1
CASSQSPGLPYNEQFF
TGCGCCAGCAGCCAGTCTCCGGGACTACCCTACAATGAGCAGTTCTTC
>TRBD2|.|TRBV7-8|TRBJ2-7
CASSPSVGGLAGDYEQYF
TGTGCCAGCAGCCCATCGGTCGGCGGACTAGCGGGGGACTACGAGCAGTACTTC
>.|.|TRBV30|TRBJ2-7
CAWEGLQVYEQYF
TGTGCCTGGGAGGGACTGCAAGTGTACGAGCAGTACTTC
>.|.|TRBV9|TRBJ2-2
CASTDEGGGTGELFF
TGTGCCAGCACCGACGAAGGGGGGGGGACCGGGGAGCTGTTTTTT
>TRBD1|.|TRBV27|TRBJ1-4
CASNDPTGATNEKLFF
TGTGCCAGCAACGATCCGACAGGGGCAACTAATGAAAAACTGTTTTTT
>.|few|TRBV5-5|TRBJ2-7
CASSLAGGWVEQYF
TGTGCCAGCAGCTTGGCTGGGGGCTGGGTCGAGCAGTACTTC
>.|.|TRBV5-4|TRBJ2-2
CASSFGGPTGNTGELFF
TGTGCCAGCAGCTTTGGTGGACCGACAGGGAACACCGGGGAGCTGTTTTTT